Below, 5 T cell receptor beta chains from the same sample are listed, as sequenced in a study of T-cell reconstitution after alpha-beta-depleted transplantation in children. Unique molecular identifiers were used in preparing the TCRbeta library. MiXCR was run by TCRdb on the PCR reads, yielding one entry per CDR3 protein. There are a few hundred thousand distinct CDR3 sequences in the sample; 10% to 15% occur only once, and about 4% lies in the top ten. This sample comprised PBMCs, obtained from the stem cell graft. These receptors were taken from a human donor who donated a stem cell graft to a child with Fanconi anemia.

The chain uses TRBV9 and TRBJ2-5; the D gene is possibly TRBD2 (6 bases). V lost 0 bases and J 1 base, leaving 16 bases between the germline ends. The germline V gene encodes CDR1 SGDLS and CDR2 YYNGEE. CDR3 length: 17 amino acids. The chain's CDR3 is CASSVDPPAGIQETQYF. In nucleotides, the CDR3 is TGTGCCAGCAGCGTAGACCCCCCAGCGGGTATCCAAGAGACCCAGTACTTC.

There are many counts of this clonotype. The chain joins TRBV18 to TRBJ2-1, with D possibly being TRBD1 (5 bases). There are 12 residues in the CDR3. V lost 3 bases, J lost 8 bases, and 8 bases lay in between. The germline gives CDR1 KGHSH, CDR2 LQKENI. CDR3 sequence reads: CASSPGQDEQFF. The DNA for the CDR3 is TGTGCCAGCTCACCGGGGCAGGATGAGCAGTTCTTC.

The rearrangement joins TRBV6-5 to TRBJ2-7; no definite D call. The CDR3 totals 14 residues. The germline V gene has CDR1 MNHEY and CDR2 SVGAGI. Trimming took off 5 bases at V and 5 bases at J, with 16 bases between the two ends. CDR3 loop: CASSLDHNLDEQYF. CDR3 in DNA: TGTGCCAGCAGTCTCGACCACAACCTCGACGAGCAGTACTTC.

This clonotype was observed at least ten times. The chain recombines TRBV9 with TRBJ1-2, with D tentatively TRBD1 (5 bases). The CDR3 runs to 14 residues. V lost 0 bases to trimming and J lost 14 bases, with 20 bases between them. Germline V gives CDR1 SGDLS, CDR2 YYNGEE. The CDR3 nucleotides are TGTGCCAGCAGCGTAGGAGGGTTCGACAGTCCGTTAACCTTC. This sequence encodes CASSVGGFDSPLTF.

CDR3 in amino acids: CASSLGGASGTGELFF. The CDR3 DNA follows: TGCGCCAGCAGCTTGGGAGGGGCCTCGGGCACCGGGGAGCTGTTTTTT. The chain employs TRBV5-1 and TRBJ2-2; D may be TRBD1 or TRBD2 (5 bases each). This CDR3 region has 16 residues. In germline, CDR1 is SGHRS, CDR2 YFSETQ. Trimming shortened V by 0 bases and J by 4 bases, and 13 bases separated the two germline ends.